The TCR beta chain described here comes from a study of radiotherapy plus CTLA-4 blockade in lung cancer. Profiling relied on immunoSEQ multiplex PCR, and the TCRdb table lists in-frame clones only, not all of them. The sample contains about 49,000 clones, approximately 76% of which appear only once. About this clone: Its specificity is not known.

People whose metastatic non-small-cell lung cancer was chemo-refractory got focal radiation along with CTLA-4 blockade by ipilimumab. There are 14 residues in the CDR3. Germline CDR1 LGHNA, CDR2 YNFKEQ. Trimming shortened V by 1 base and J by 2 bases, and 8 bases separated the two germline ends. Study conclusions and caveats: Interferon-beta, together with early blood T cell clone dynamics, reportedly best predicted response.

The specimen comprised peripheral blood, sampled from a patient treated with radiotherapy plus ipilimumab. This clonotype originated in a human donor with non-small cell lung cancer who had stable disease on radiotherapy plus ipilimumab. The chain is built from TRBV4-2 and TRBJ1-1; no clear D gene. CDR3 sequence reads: CASSQGAVNTEAFF. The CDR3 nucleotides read TGTGCCAGCAGCCAAGGGGCAGTCAACACTGAAGCTTTCTTT.